This T cell receptor beta chain stems from a study of shared clonotypes between healthy human individuals. Measured with immunoSEQ multiplex PCR; TCRdb has only the in-frame clones, and not every one. The table records approximately 1,500,000 clones, roughly 96% of them present only once. The CDR3 extends over 17 amino acids. J lost 1 base, V lost 3 bases, and 7 bases had no gene match. Looked up from germline, CDR1 is LNHDA and CDR2 is SQIVND (reference sequence). Sequencing was done on a sample of naive CD4+ T cells sorted from blood. This sample's subset: CD45RA+ positively selected. The chain combines TRBV19 with TRBJ2-1; 9 bases fit TRBD1. The TCR originated in a man aged 25 to 40 in good health. In nucleotides, the CDR3 is TGTGCCAGTAGTATGACGACCGGACAGGGGTCCTACAATGAGCAGTTCTTC. It codes for CASSMTTGQGSYNEQFF. Together with reference TRBV19 and TRBJ2-1, the CDR3 gives the full variable domain: DGGITQSPKYLFRKEGQNVTLSCEQNLNHDAMYWYRQDPGQGLRLIYYSQIVNDFQKGDIAEGYSVSREKKESFPLTVTSAQKNPTAFYLCASSMTTGQGSYNEQFFGPGTRLTVL.